The 19 T cell receptor beta chains listed next were all sequenced from one sample in a study of OX40 agonist ivuxolimab in advanced cancers. Method: immunoSEQ multiplex PCR; TCRdb's copy keeps in-frame clones and lacks some. This sample has some 43,000 clones; approximately 88% occur once, and the top ten carry about 3.2%. The sample in question was CD4+ or CD8+ T cells sorted from blood, obtained in a trial of the OX40 agonist ivuxolimab. Source of these receptors: an adult with an advanced solid tumor such as melanoma, head and neck, liver or kidney cancer.

The chain is built from TRBV27 and TRBJ1-2; the D gene is possibly TRBD1 (6 bases). The CDR3 consists of 14 residues. Deletions cut 6 bases from V and 1 base from J, with 12 bases between. Germline V gives CDR1 MNHEY, CDR2 SMNVEV (reference sequence). The CDR3 sequence: CASSLRGGNYGYTF. In nucleotides, the CDR3 is TGTGCCAGCAGCCTCAGGGGAGGTAACTATGGCTACACCTTC.

Only one count was recorded for this clone. The genes are TRBV9 and TRBJ2-1; D might be TRBD1 (6 bases). The CDR3 is 19 amino acids. CDR1 is SGDLS, CDR2 YYNGEE, per germline. The ends were cut back, 3 bases at V and 2 bases at J, with 24 bases in the middle. The CDR3 here is CASSEGKEGHRLAYNEQFF. The CDR3 DNA follows: TGTGCCAGCAGCGAGGGAAAAGAGGGACACAGACTCGCCTACAATGAGCAGTTCTTC. The variable domain in full, completed from reference TRBV9 and TRBJ2-1, reads DSGVTQTPKHLITATGQRVTLRCSPRSGDLSVYWYQQSLDQGLQFLIQYYNGEERAKGNILERFSAQQFPDLHSELNLSSLELGDSALYFCASSEGKEGHRLAYNEQFFGPGTRLTVL.

The J gene is TRBJ2-4, the V gene TRBV4-3; 10 bases match TRBD1. CDR3 length: 17 amino acids. V lost 0 bases to trimming and J lost 5 bases; unmatched junction nucleotides: 7. Germline V gene lookup returns CDR1 LGHNA and CDR2 YSLEER. CDR3 nucleotide sequence: TGCGCCAGCAGCCAAGAGTCGACAGGGGGCTGGCAAAACATTCAGTACTTC. Its translation: CASSQESTGGWQNIQYF.

The chain couples TRBV4-1 to TRBJ1-1, with TRBD1 identical over 9 bases. The CDR3 runs to 15 residues. The ends lost 3 bases at V and 8 bases at J; junction bases unmatched: 10. Germline loops: CDR1 MGHRA, CDR2 YSYEKL. The CDR3 nucleotides are TGCGCCAGCAGCCAGACCGGGACAGGGTTTGCCGAAGCTTTCTTT. Its protein product is CASSQTGTGFAEAFF.

The chain carries TRBV5-8 and TRBJ2-7, with D possibly matching TRBD1 (6 bases). V lost 4 bases to trimming and J lost 6 bases, with 23 bases between them. The CDR3 loop spans 16 amino acids. Germline V gene data show CDR1 as SGHTS and CDR2 as YDEGEE. In nucleotides, the CDR3 is TGTGCCAGCAGCAATCAGATACAGGGTCCCCGTCGCGAGCAGTACTTC. It yields the protein CASSNQIQGPRREQYF.

V usage is TRBV4-1 and J usage is TRBJ1-4, with 9 positions matching TRBD1. Germline V CDR1 and CDR2: MGHRA, YSYEKL. The V and J ends lost 0 bases and 11 bases, in that order; junction bases with no gene match: 7. The CDR3 length is 15 residues. CDR3 nucleotides: TGCGCCAGCAGCCAAGAGGGCTTCGGACAGGGGAAACTGTTTTTT. It encodes CASSQEGFGQGKLFF.

This sequence joins TRBV30 and TRBJ2-6, with no clear D. This CDR3 region has 13 residues. The V end lost 5 bases, the J end lost 4 bases, and 9 bases lay between the germline ends. From germline, CDR1 is GTSNPN and CDR2 SVGIG (reference sequence). The CDR3 protein is CAWEWSGANVLTF. For the CDR3, the DNA is TGTGCCTGGGAGTGGTCCGGGGCCAACGTCCTGACTTTC.

This chain links TRBV28 with TRBJ2-6; perhaps TRBD1 as D (5 bases). This CDR3 has 13 amino acids. The germline gives CDR1 MDHEN, CDR2 SYDVKM. V lost 10 bases and J 3 bases, leaving 10 bases between the germline ends. CDR3 protein: CATQGSGANVLTF. CDR3 sequence (DNA): TGTGCCACCCAGGGTAGTGGGGCCAACGTCCTGACTTTC.

CDR3 protein: CAWRKPQGVQQPQHF. The CDR3 DNA reads as TGTGCCTGGAGAAAACCCCAGGGTGTACAGCAGCCCCAGCATTTT. This chain links TRBV30 with TRBJ1-5; the D gene is possibly TRBD1 (5 bases). Germline assignment: CDR1 GTSNPN and CDR2 SVGIG (reference sequence). This CDR3 contains 15 residues. Trimming cost V 3 bases and J 7 bases, with 19 bases left between them.

V gene TRBV9 combines with J gene TRBJ1-3; D is perhaps TRBD1 (5 bases). This CDR3 region has 17 residues. Per germline, CDR1 SGDLS and CDR2 YYNGEE. The germline V and J ends were trimmed by 3 bases and 4 bases, with 20 bases remaining between them. The CDR3 DNA reads TGTGCCAGCAGCGGAGGCTCGGACGGGGCAGGAGGAAACACCATATATTTT. It yields the protein CASSGGSDGAGGNTIYF.

V and J are TRBV7-3 and TRBJ2-6; possibly TRBD2 for D (5 bases). This CDR3 has 17 amino acids. The V end lost 1 base, the J end lost 1 base, and 11 bases lay between the germline ends. Germline loops: CDR1 SGHTA, CDR2 FQGTGA. As DNA, the CDR3 is TGTGCCAGCAGCTTAAGTACCTCGGGGTCTGGGGCCAACGTCCTGACTTTC. Translating gives CASSLSTSGSGANVLTF.

The chain carries TRBV5-1 and TRBJ1-1; weak D call: TRBD1 (5 bases). V shed 4 bases and J shed 5 bases, with 18 bases lying between them. Germline V gives CDR1 SGHRS, CDR2 YFSETQ. The CDR3 sequence is 15 residues long. Written as DNA, the CDR3 is TGCGCCAGCAGCCCGCTGGGAGGGGTGGTAACTGAAGCTTTCTTT. This sequence encodes CASSPLGGVVTEAFF. Combining the CDR3 with reference TRBV5-1 and TRBJ1-1 gives the whole variable domain KAGVTQTPRYLIKTRGQQVTLSCSPISGHRSVSWYQQTPGQGLQFLFEYFSETQRNKGNFPGRFSGRQFSNSRSEMNVSTLELGDSALYLCASSPLGGVVTEAFFGQGTRLTVV.

This rearrangement joins TRBV6-1 to TRBJ2-3; possible D gene TRBD1, 7 bases. CDR1 and CDR2 (germline): MNHNS, SASEGT. The CDR3 contains 15 residues. Trimming stripped 4 bases from V and 1 base from J, with 12 bases between. The CDR3 is CASSATGEGTDTQYF. The DNA for the CDR3 is TGTGCCAGCAGTGCCACAGGGGAGGGCACAGATACGCAGTATTTT.

This chain uses TRBV18 with TRBJ2-5; D call uncertain. Trimming left V 2 bases short and J 7 bases short, with 11 bases between. Per the germline V gene, CDR1 is KGHSH and CDR2 is LQKENI. The length of the CDR3 is 13 residues. The CDR3 DNA reads TGTGCCAGCTCACCAGAAGGTTTTGGGACCCAGTACTTC. Protein: CASSPEGFGTQYF.

V gene TRBV2 combines with J gene TRBJ2-7; D uncertain. There are 13 residues in the CDR3. Trimming took 6 bases from V and 0 from J, leaving 9 bases between them. Germline CDR1 reads SNHLY; CDR2 reads FYNNEI. The CDR3 reads CASRVELSYEQYF. CDR3 DNA sequence: TGTGCCAGCAGGGTCGAGCTCTCCTACGAGCAGTACTTC.

The chain recombines TRBV11-2 with TRBJ1-3; tentative D call: TRBD1 (5 bases). The CDR3 is made up of 17 amino acids. Per the germline V gene, CDR1 is SGHAT and CDR2 is FQNNGV. The germline V and J ends were trimmed by 1 base and 0 bases, with 13 bases remaining between them. CDR3 in DNA: TGTGCCAGCAGCTTAGGGGGGGATATTTACTCTGGAAACACCATATATTTT. Translating it yields CASSLGGDIYSGNTIYF. The entire variable domain, with the rest obtained from reference TRBV11-2 and TRBJ1-3, is as follows: EAGVAQSPRYKIIEKRQSVAFWCNPISGHATLYWYQQILGQGPKLLIQFQNNGVVDDSQLPKDRFSAERLKGVDSTLKIQPAKLEDSAVYLCASSLGGDIYSGNTIYFGEGSWLTVV.

The rearrangement joins TRBV9 to TRBJ2-7, with 10 bases identical to TRBD1. The CDR3 is 14 residues long. Trimming removed 1 base from V and 4 bases from J; junction bases left unmatched: 2. Germline V lookup: CDR1 SGDLS, CDR2 YYNGEE. CDR3 nucleotides: TGTGCCAGCAGCGTAAGGGACAGGGGATACGAGCAGTACTTC. This gives the protein CASSVRDRGYEQYF.

The V and J genes are TRBV2 and TRBJ1-4, with 8 bases fitting TRBD1. The ends lost 7 bases at V and 7 bases at J; junction bases unmatched: 8. Germline V gives CDR1 SNHLY, CDR2 FYNNEI. This CDR3 comprises 14 residues. CDR3 in DNA: TGTGCCAGCAACCCAGGACAGGGACCTGAAAAACTGTTTTTT. Translating gives CASNPGQGPEKLFF.

V and J are TRBV19 and TRBJ1-1; D call uncertain. The CDR3 totals 13 residues. Per germline, CDR1 LNHDA and CDR2 SQIVND (reference sequence). The V end was cut by 1 base, the J end by 2 bases, with 5 bases between. The DNA for the CDR3 is TGTGCCAGTAGTATAGGGTCTAACACTGAAGCTTTCTTT. Its protein is CASSIGSNTEAFF.